The 32 T cell receptor beta chains presented below share a single source sample, sequenced in a study of cytomegalovirus exposure and HLA in healthy donors. Researchers ran the PCR with 60 Vbeta and 13 Jbeta primers. Measured with immunoSEQ multiplex PCR; TCRdb has only the in-frame clones, and not every one. The sample has about 140,000 clones; more than 60% are singletons. The sample taken for sequencing was PBMCs. The receptors originated from a male donor in good health and CMV-seronegative.

This clone was seen a handful of times. The chain recombines TRBV7-6 with TRBJ2-2; possible D gene TRBD2, 5 bases. Germline CDR1 reads SGHVS; CDR2 reads FNYEAQ. The V end lost 0 bases, the J end lost 2 bases, and 13 bases lay between the germline ends. The CDR3 has 17 amino acids. The CDR3 loop is CASSLANPGINTGELFF. The CDR3 DNA is TGTGCCAGCAGCTTAGCTAATCCCGGGATCAACACCGGGGAGCTGTTTTTT.

This clone has just a few counts. V usage is TRBV5-1 and J usage is TRBJ1-6, with 10 bases lining up with TRBD1. CDR1 SGHRS and CDR2 YFSETQ come from the germline V gene. Unmatched junction bases numbered 7, after V lost 6 bases and J lost 10 bases. The CDR3 has 14 amino acids. The CDR3 coding sequence is TGCGCCAGCACTCCCGGACAGGGGGACTCACCCCTCCACTTT. Residues: CASTPGQGDSPLHF.

The genes are TRBV6-5 and TRBJ2-7; 7 bases fit TRBD2. V lost 6 bases, J lost 4 bases, and 3 bases stayed unmatched. CDR1 and CDR2 (germline): MNHEY, SVGAGI. The CDR3 is 12 residues long. CDR3 loop: CASSPGGYEQYF. The CDR3, as DNA: TGTGCCAGCAGCCCGGGGGGTTACGAGCAGTACTTC.

The chain employs TRBV13 and TRBJ2-3; 11 nucleotides agree with TRBD2. The CDR3 is 18 amino acids. The germline CDR1 and CDR2 sequences are PRHDT and FYEKMQ (reference sequence). V dropped 5 bases and J dropped 2; count of bases not matched to a gene: 12. CDR3 nucleotide sequence: TGTGCCAGCAGCCTTTTCCCCCCTAGCGGGGGGCACACAGATACGCAGTATTTT. It codes for CASSLFPPSGGHTDTQYF.

About this clone itself: Mismatch with germline at one junction end may stem from a read error. The chain links TRBV18 to TRBJ2-7; a possible D gene is TRBD1 (5 bases). The CDR3 is made up of 13 amino acids. The V gene's germline CDR1 is KGHSH and CDR2 LQKENI. CDR3 residues: CASTPGTGYEQYF. The CDR3 bases are TGTGCCAGCACACCAGGTACAGGCTACGAGCAGTACTTC.

The chain recombines TRBV7-9 with TRBJ1-6; possibly TRBD1 for D (6 bases). The CDR3 consists of 15 residues. Germline V gene data show CDR1 as SEHNR and CDR2 as FQNEAQ (reference sequence). With 5 bases removed from V and 0 bases from J, the gap between germline ends came to 8 bases. CDR3 sequence: CASSRTDSYNSPLHF. The CDR3 nucleotides are TGTGCCAGCAGCAGGACAGACTCCTATAATTCACCCCTCCACTTT.

J is TRBJ1-1 and V is TRBV7-9, with D unresolved. The germline gives CDR1 SEHNR, CDR2 FQNEAQ (reference sequence). V gave up 5 bases and J gave up 0 bases, with 10 bases separating them. This CDR3 comprises 14 residues. The CDR3 nucleotides are TGTGCCAGCAGCCCGGCGCAGGTGAACACTGAAGCTTTCTTT. It yields the protein CASSPAQVNTEAFF.

The rearrangement joins TRBV30 to TRBJ1-2, with D perhaps TRBD1 (6 bases). V lost 1 base, J lost 3 bases, and 12 bases lay in between. In germline, CDR1 is GTSNPN, CDR2 SVGIG (reference sequence). This CDR3 comprises 14 residues. The CDR3 coding sequence is TGTGCCTGGAGTGCGGACAGAATCTACTATGGCTACACCTTC. It codes for CAWSADRIYYGYTF. The whole variable domain, remainder taken from reference TRBV30 and TRBJ1-2, is SQTIHQWPATLVQPVGSPLSLECTVEGTSNPNLYWYRQAAGRGLQLLFYSVGIGQISSEVPQNLSASRPQDRQFILSSKKLLLSDSGFYLCAWSADRIYYGYTFGSGTRLTVV.

This chain connects TRBV9 to TRBJ2-7; 8 bases line up with TRBD2. Germline CDR1 and CDR2: SGDLS and YYNGEE. The CDR3 sequence is 15 residues long. Germline trimming cut 0 bases from V and 3 bases from J; bases unmatched to any gene: 5. The chain's CDR3 is CASSVAGGLDYEQYF. CDR3 bases: TGTGCCAGCAGCGTAGCGGGAGGGTTGGACTACGAGCAGTACTTC.

This clone appeared a few times. The rearrangement links TRBV6-7 to TRBJ2-1; TRBD2 aligns across 9 bases. TRBV6-7 is filed as an ORF, its function uncertain. V shed 5 bases and J 2 bases; nucleotides not matched to a gene: 7. The CDR3 length is 16 residues. The CDR3 bases are TGTGCCAGCAGTCACCTGGGACTAGCTACCTACAATGAGCAGTTCTTC. Translated: CASSHLGLATYNEQFF.

In this sample, this clone turned up a few times. The chain uses TRBV18 and TRBJ2-1, with 10 positions matching TRBD1. V was clipped by 4 bases and J by 6 bases; unmatched bases: 3. Germline CDR1 and CDR2: KGHSH and LQKENI. This CDR3 contains 14 residues. Written as DNA, the CDR3 is TGTGCCAGCTCACTAAGGACAGGGGGCAATGAGCAGTTCTTC. Protein: CASSLRTGGNEQFF.

The gene calls are TRBV10-3 and TRBJ2-2; 8 nucleotides agree with TRBD1. The CDR3 extends over 16 amino acids. Germline CDR1 is ENHRY and CDR2 is SYGVKD. J gave up 7 bases and V 7 bases, and 14 bases lay outside the gene matches. CDR3 DNA: TGTGCCATCATGTCTACGGACAGGGTAATGATCGGGGAGCTGTTTTTT. This sequence encodes CAIMSTDRVMIGELFF.

This clone turned up a few times. The J gene is TRBJ2-2, the V gene TRBV6-5; the D gene is possibly TRBD1 (7 bases). V lost 4 bases, J lost 4 bases, and 16 bases lay in between. The germline CDR1 and CDR2 sequences are MNHEY and SVGAGI. The CDR3 contains 16 residues. CDR3 loop: CASSSRGDTSTGELFF. The CDR3 nucleotides are TGTGCCAGCAGTTCCAGGGGGGATACATCCACCGGGGAGCTGTTTTTT.

This clone was counted between two and nine times. The chain employs TRBV5-6 and TRBJ2-3, with 7 bases aligning to TRBD1. Trimming at V came to 4 bases and at J to 2 bases, leaving 4 bases not matched to a gene. This CDR3 contains 14 residues. Per the germline V gene, CDR1 is SGHDT and CDR2 is YYEEEE. Written as DNA, the CDR3 is TGTGCCAGCAGCATGACAGGGTACACAGATACGCAGTATTTT. Its protein is CASSMTGYTDTQYF.

This sequence joins TRBV5-4 and TRBJ2-7; D unresolved. CDR1 is SGHNT and CDR2 is YYREEE in the germline V gene (reference sequence). The CDR3 has 17 residues. The V end lost 1 base, the J end lost 4 bases, and 21 bases lay between the germline ends. The CDR3 reads CASSLLQATAPSYEQYF. Here the CDR3 DNA reads TGTGCCAGCAGCTTGTTGCAAGCGACCGCACCATCATACGAGCAGTACTTC.

This rearrangement joins TRBV7-7 to TRBJ2-5; 10 positions match TRBD1. This CDR3 is 15 amino acids long. V lost 3 bases to trimming and J lost 4 bases; unmatched junction nucleotides: 5. The germline V gene has CDR1 SSHAT and CDR2 FNYEAQ (reference sequence). The CDR3 protein is CASSFGTGVTETQYF. The DNA of the CDR3 is TGTGCCAGCAGCTTTGGGACAGGGGTGACAGAGACCCAGTACTTC.

V and J are TRBV5-1 and TRBJ2-7; 7 nucleotides align to TRBD1. V lost 4 bases, J lost 2 bases, and 6 bases stayed unmatched. The germline V gene has CDR1 SGHRS and CDR2 YFSETQ. This CDR3 region has 14 residues. The CDR3 region is CASSPLTGTYEQYF. The DNA of the CDR3 is TGCGCCAGCAGCCCCCTGACAGGGACCTACGAGCAGTACTTC.

This rearrangement joins TRBV7-2 to TRBJ2-7, with TRBD2 as a possible D gene (7 bases). The CDR3 covers 17 residues. V lost 3 bases and J lost 2, with 20 bases in between. CDR1 and CDR2 (germline): SGHTA, FQGNSA. The CDR3 DNA follows: TGTGCCAGCAGCTTGGGTGGGGGGGCGTATGTTGCCTACGAGCAGTACTTC. It encodes CASSLGGGAYVAYEQYF.

This clone has only a few counts. V is TRBV27 and J is TRBJ2-2; possibly TRBD1 for D (6 bases). The CDR3 length is 15 residues. Germline V gene data show CDR1 as MNHEY and CDR2 as SMNVEV (reference sequence). V was clipped by 1 base and J by 1 base, with 7 bases between them. CDR3 bases: TGTGCCAGCAGTTTATTGGGACAGAACACCGGGGAGCTGTTTTTT. Translation gives CASSLLGQNTGELFF.

This chain joins TRBV30 and TRBJ1-1; D not certain. Trimming took 0 bases from V and 9 from J, leaving 14 bases between them. This CDR3 has 13 residues. The germline V gene encodes CDR1 GTSNPN and CDR2 SVGIG (reference sequence). The CDR3 spells CAWSVDFDIQAFF. CDR3 in DNA: TGTGCCTGGAGTGTAGATTTTGACATCCAAGCTTTCTTT.

The CDR3 loop reads CSGGIAGGSTDTQYF. In DNA form, the CDR3 reads TGCAGCGGTGGGATAGCGGGGGGAAGCACAGATACGCAGTATTTT. The rearrangement uses TRBV29-1 and TRBJ2-3; 10 nucleotides line up with TRBD2. Germline lookup yields CDR1 SQVTM and CDR2 ANQGSEA. V lost 7 bases to trimming and J lost 0 bases; unmatched junction nucleotides: 7. The CDR3 is 15 residues long.

The rearrangement uses TRBV15 and TRBJ2-3; no definite D call. CDR3 size: 14 residues. The V gene lost 0 bases and the J gene lost 2 bases, with 6 bases spanning the gap. From germline, CDR1 is LNHNV and CDR2 YYDKDF (reference sequence). CDR3 region: CATSRDISTDTQYF. Written as DNA, the CDR3 is TGTGCCACCAGCAGAGATATATCCACAGATACGCAGTATTTT.

V gene TRBV2 combines with J gene TRBJ2-3; the match to TRBD2 covers 9 bases. J was trimmed by 11 bases and V by 4 bases; bases with no gene match: 10. Germline lookup yields CDR1 SNHLY and CDR2 FYNNEI. This CDR3 contains 14 residues. This chain's CDR3 is CASSVRERGEGQYF. The CDR3 bases are TGTGCCAGCAGTGTGCGCGAGCGGGGGGAAGGGCAGTATTTT.

The rearrangement uses TRBV6-5 and TRBJ1-1, with 11 bases identical to TRBD1. The CDR3 loop spans 14 amino acids. J gave up 11 bases and V 6 bases, and 11 bases lay outside the gene matches. Germline V gene lookup returns CDR1 MNHEY and CDR2 SVGAGI. CDR3 coding DNA: TGTGCCAGCAGCGGGGGACAGGGGGTTCTTGGGGCTTTCTTT. Translated: CASSGGQGVLGAFF.

The chain employs TRBV7-9 and TRBJ1-4; D is undetermined. The germline V gene encodes CDR1 SEHNR and CDR2 FQNEAQ (reference sequence). Trimming took off 5 bases at V and 4 bases at J, with 14 bases between the two ends. The CDR3 sequence is 15 residues long. The CDR3 protein is CASSPTLFGNEKLFF. DNA of the CDR3: TGTGCCAGCAGCCCTACTCTTTTTGGTAATGAAAAACTGTTTTTT.

The gene calls are TRBV6-1 and TRBJ2-7; D is uncertain. CDR3 length: 15 amino acids. The V gene lost 7 bases and the J gene lost 2 bases, with 18 bases spanning the gap. From germline, CDR1 is MNHNS and CDR2 SASEGT. CDR3 nucleotides: TGTGCCAGCACCCAAGCTCAACTAAGCCCCTACGAGCAGTACTTC. Protein sequence: CASTQAQLSPYEQYF.

The CDR3 sequence: CASSRLAGAIQETQYF. As DNA, the CDR3 is TGTGCCAGCAGTCGGCTAGCGGGGGCGATCCAAGAGACCCAGTACTTC. The J gene is TRBJ2-5, the V gene TRBV2; 10 positions match TRBD2. This CDR3 has 16 amino acids. V was pared by 5 bases and J by 1 base, with 7 bases of the junction left unmatched. Germline loops: CDR1 SNHLY, CDR2 FYNNEI.

The V call is TRBV5-1, the J call TRBJ2-7, with 8 bases aligning to TRBD1. CDR1 is SGHRS and CDR2 is YFSETQ in the germline V gene. The CDR3 contains 15 residues. Trimming removed 0 bases from V and 1 base from J; junction bases left unmatched: 3. This chain's CDR3 is CASSLGGQESYEQYF. CDR3 bases: TGCGCCAGCAGCTTGGGGGGACAGGAGTCCTACGAGCAGTACTTC.

This clone was detected a few times. The chain carries TRBV2 and TRBJ1-2, with no clear D. Per the germline V gene, CDR1 is SNHLY and CDR2 is FYNNEI. The CDR3 spans 12 residues. Trimming left V 3 bases short and J 3 bases short, with 5 bases between. The CDR3 DNA follows: TGTGCCAGCAGTGAGGGCTACTATGGCTACACCTTC. Its translation is CASSEGYYGYTF.

The chain links TRBV6-4 to TRBJ1-2, with 8 positions matching TRBD1. V was pared by 3 bases and J by 6 bases, with 3 bases of the junction left unmatched. Germline V gene sequence: CDR1 MRHNA, CDR2 SNTAGT. CDR3 size: 13 residues. The CDR3 region is CASSEGQGNGYTF. CDR3 nucleotide sequence: TGTGCCAGCAGTGAAGGACAGGGAAATGGCTACACCTTC.

This rearrangement joins TRBV2 to TRBJ2-2; 13 positions match TRBD2. The V and J ends lost 8 bases and 3 bases, in that order; junction bases with no gene match: 3. Germline lookup yields CDR1 SNHLY and CDR2 FYNNEI. The CDR3 runs to 15 residues. The CDR3: CASGGLAGDTGELFF. CDR3 in DNA: TGTGCCAGCGGAGGACTAGCGGGGGACACCGGGGAGCTGTTTTTT.

The V call is TRBV30, the J call TRBJ2-1; TRBD1 aligns across 8 bases. Germline loops: CDR1 GTSNPN, CDR2 SVGIG (reference sequence). This CDR3 is built from 12 residues. V was pared by 4 bases and J by 9 bases, with 5 bases of the junction left unmatched. The CDR3 region is CAWTTGGSEQFF. CDR3 nucleotides: TGTGCCTGGACCACAGGGGGGAGTGAGCAGTTCTTC.